The 3 T cell receptor beta chains below all came from one sample that was sequenced in a study of T cell responses to AZD1222 COVID-19 vaccine. The assay was immunoSEQ multiplex PCR, and TCRdb's table has in-frame clones only and misses some. The repertoire includes tens of thousands of clones, approximately 85% of them detected once, and 9% to 13% sits in the top ten. Sequences were derived from peripheral blood, sampled 28 days after the second AZD1222 dose. The receptors here all came from an adult who received the AZD1222 COVID-19 vaccine.

The rearrangement uses TRBV7-2 and TRBJ2-2; TRBD2 matches 14 bases. Germline lookup yields CDR1 SGHTA and CDR2 FQGNSA. With V trimmed by 1 base and J by 6 bases, 1 base remained unmatched. The CDR3 totals 16 residues. The CDR3 DNA is TGTGCCAGCAGCTTAGGGACTAGCGGGGGGTCCGGGGAGCTGTTTTTT. It yields the protein CASSLGTSGGSGELFF.

The chain combines TRBV30 with TRBJ1-4; possibly TRBD1 for D (5 bases). The CDR3 is made up of 13 amino acids. Trimming removed 3 bases from V and 8 bases from J, with 13 bases in between. In germline, CDR1 is GTSNPN, CDR2 SVGIG (reference sequence). For the CDR3, the DNA is TGTGCCTGGAGGTGGGCAGGGCGGGAAAAACTGTTTTTT. It codes for CAWRWAGREKLFF.

This rearrangement joins TRBV4-3 to TRBJ1-5; a weak D match, TRBD1 (5 bases). Germline CDR1 LGHNA, CDR2 YSLEER. Trimming shortened V by 0 bases and J by 2 bases, and 23 bases separated the two germline ends. The length of the CDR3 is 20 residues. Here the CDR3 reads CASSQDHHVGLGTGNQPQHF. DNA of the CDR3: TGCGCCAGCAGCCAAGATCACCACGTTGGGTTGGGGACGGGCAATCAGCCCCAGCATTTT.